The rows below give T cell receptor beta chains drawn from one sample of a study of T cells in Graves' hyperthyroidism and ophthalmopathy. TCRdb re-analysed the multiplex PCR reads in MiXCR, keeping a single row per CDR3 protein. This sample carries about 380,000 distinct CDR3 sequences, about 18% of them seen once, and the ten largest clones take 40%. Input material: blood. These receptors were collected from a man aged 18 to 29 with Graves' ophthalmopathy. Both conserved end residues are trimmed from each CDR3. Size is omitted from some rows. Given values are once, few, many or a class for expanded clones.

V	J	size	CDR3
TRBV5-6	TRBJ1-5	few	ASSLGTDQPQH
TRBV28	TRBJ2-7	NA	ASSFLAGTPKDYEQY
TRBV5-6	TRBJ1-1	few	ASSRVGNSGTEAF
TRBV5-1	TRBJ1-5	many	ASSWGTANQPQH
TRBV20-1	TRBJ1-4	many	SASILRDRGRGEKLF
TRBV5-1	TRBJ2-3	many	ASSFRSGSTDTQY
TRBV6-1	TRBJ1-1	few	AIHKTLAEAF
TRBV28	TRBJ1-5	many	ASRSNRAIWEPQH
TRBV7-2	TRBJ2-5	NA	ASSPLGGGNQETQY
TRBV6-2/TRBV6-3	TRBJ2-2	NA	ASSNSGGLTGELF
TRBV2	TRBJ2-7	many	ASWNGLDYEQY
TRBV3-1	TRBJ2-2	NA	ASRYRGGTGELF
TRBV3-1	TRBJ1-1	many	ASSRKENTEAF
TRBV6-1	TRBJ2-7	few	ASSIGHPGLAGGRRSYEQY
TRBV6-1	TRBJ2-7	NA	ASSEAGVTYEQY
TRBV6-1	TRBJ1-1	NA	ASKFGQGFTNTEAF
TRBV5-6	TRBJ2-2	many	ASSLGGGPITTNTGELF
TRBV6-1	TRBJ2-7	few	ASSSNRQGASYEQY
TRBV2	TRBJ2-2	NA	ASSGGDPDRGAGELF
TRBV5-6	TRBJ1-1	NA	ASSTLQGAATEAF
TRBV14	TRBJ2-1	NA	ASSSLVTVYNEQF
TRBV19	TRBJ2-4	NA	ASRGSGASRGIQY
TRBV5-1	TRBJ2-3	NA	ASSLPTGSGRDTQY
TRBV2	TRBJ1-1	many	ASTKKGGHTEAF
TRBV10-2	TRBJ1-2	many	ASNTGRGSGGYT
TRBV6-5	TRBJ1-1	NA	ASSYRGYTEAF
TRBV6-1	TRBJ2-7	many	ASSAWDRSYEQY
TRBV7-3	TRBJ2-3	many	ASSSYLADTQY
TRBV3-1	TRBJ2-7	many	ASSQEGDSSSYEQY
TRBV6-5	TRBJ1-1	NA	ASSYGQNALNTEAF
TRBV5-1	TRBJ2-7	NA	AGSPGSSYEQY
TRBV5-4	TRBJ1-5	few	ASSVQGHNQPQH
TRBV9	TRBJ1-1	NA	ASSVVSANTEAF
TRBV2	TRBJ1-6	many	ASSPGQGSSYNSPLH
TRBV2	TRBJ1-4	many	ASSGRATNEKLF
TRBV3-1	TRBJ2-1	NA	ASRPQGGFNEQF
TRBV11-2	TRBJ2-3	many	ASSTGGADTQY
TRBV5-6	TRBJ1-4	many	ASSLVGTNEKLF
TRBV5-6	TRBJ2-7	few	ASSLGWGISYEQY
TRBV4-1	TRBJ2-5	NA	ASSQVASLETQY
TRBV19	TRBJ2-7	NA	ASSMAATYEQY
TRBV7-8	TRBJ1-1	many	ASSFNPGDANTEAF
TRBV29-1	TRBJ2-3	NA	SVDPSSGRGSDTQY
TRBV25-1	TRBJ2-2	few	ASSIPGQGNTGELF
TRBV5-8	TRBJ1-6	many	ASSWTGTGVGSPLH
TRBV19	TRBJ1-2	NA	ASTQRPGTGFYGYT
TRBV7-9	TRBJ1-5	few	ASSPTGRGLGNQPQH
TRBV2	TRBJ2-3	many	ASRENTDTQY
TRBV7-7	TRBJ1-4	NA	ASSPGPYEKLF
TRBV7-6	TRBJ2-7	many	ASSSYRGYEQY
TRBV4-1	TRBJ2-3	NA	ASSQSGTSGTDTQY